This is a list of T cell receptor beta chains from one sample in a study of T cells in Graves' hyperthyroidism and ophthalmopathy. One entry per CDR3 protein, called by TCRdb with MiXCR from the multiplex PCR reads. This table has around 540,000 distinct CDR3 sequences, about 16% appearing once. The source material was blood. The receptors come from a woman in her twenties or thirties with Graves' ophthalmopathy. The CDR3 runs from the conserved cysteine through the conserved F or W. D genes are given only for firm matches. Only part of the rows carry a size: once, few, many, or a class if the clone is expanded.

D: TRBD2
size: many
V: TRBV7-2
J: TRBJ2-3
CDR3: CASSFRVLAGKIPSSTDTQYF
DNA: TGTGCCAGCAGCTTTCGTGTCTTAGCGGGAAAAATACCCTCTAGCACAGATACGCAGTATTTT

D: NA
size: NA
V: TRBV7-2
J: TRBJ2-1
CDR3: CASSLFLNNNEQFF
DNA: TGTGCCAGCAGCTTATTTCTAAACAACAATGAGCAGTTCTTC

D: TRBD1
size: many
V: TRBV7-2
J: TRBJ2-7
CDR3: CASSRQGTPGEQYF
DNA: TGTGCCAGCAGCCGACAGGGGACCCCTGGCGAGCAGTACTTC

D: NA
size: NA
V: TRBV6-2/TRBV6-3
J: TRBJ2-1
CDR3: CASRNNILTGEQFF
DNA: TGTGCCAGCCGTAATAACATATTAACGGGGGAGCAGTTCTTC

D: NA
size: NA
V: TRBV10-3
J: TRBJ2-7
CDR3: CAISEASESYEQYF
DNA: TGTGCCATCAGTGAGGCTAGCGAATCCTACGAGCAGTACTTC

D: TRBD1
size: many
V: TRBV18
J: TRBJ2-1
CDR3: CASSPPGQLYNEQFF
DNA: TGTGCCAGCTCACCACCGGGACAGTTGTACAATGAGCAGTTCTTC

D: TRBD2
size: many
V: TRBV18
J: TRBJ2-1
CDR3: CASSPLTSGSYNEQFF
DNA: TGTGCCAGCTCACCACTGACTAGCGGATCCTACAATGAGCAGTTCTTC

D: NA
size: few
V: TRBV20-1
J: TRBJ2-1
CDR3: CSASGGLRRDNNEQFF
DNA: TGCAGTGCTAGCGGAGGGTTAAGGCGGGACAACAATGAGCAGTTCTTC

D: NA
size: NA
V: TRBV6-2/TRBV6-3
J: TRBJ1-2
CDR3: CASSRDSSFYGYTF
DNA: TGTGCCAGCAGCCGCGATTCATCCTTCTATGGCTACACCTTC

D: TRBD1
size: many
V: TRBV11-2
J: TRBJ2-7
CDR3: CASSRGQSYHEQYF
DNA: TGTGCCAGCAGTCGGGGACAGTCCTATCACGAGCAGTACTTC

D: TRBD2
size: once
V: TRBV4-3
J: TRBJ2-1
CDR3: CASSQQQGLAGSPHNEQFF
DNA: TGCGCCAGCAGCCAGCAGCAAGGACTAGCGGGATCTCCGCACAATGAGCAGTTCTTC

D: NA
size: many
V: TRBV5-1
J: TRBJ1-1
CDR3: CASSLDGIGYTEAFF
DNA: TGCGCCAGCAGCTTGGACGGGATTGGGTACACTGAAGCTTTCTTT

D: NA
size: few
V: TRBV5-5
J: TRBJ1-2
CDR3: CASSLPGSSFHGYTF
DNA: TGTGCCAGCAGCTTGCCAGGGTCATCCTTCCATGGCTACACCTTC

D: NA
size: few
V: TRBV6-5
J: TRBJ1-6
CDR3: CASSYFDSPYNSPLHF
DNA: TGTGCCAGCAGTTACTTCGATTCCCCGTATAATTCACCCCTCCACTTT

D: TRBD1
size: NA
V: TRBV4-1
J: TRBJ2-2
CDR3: CASSQGFRTGNTGELFF
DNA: TGCGCCAGCAGCCAGGGTTTTAGGACAGGGAACACCGGGGAGCTGTTTTTT

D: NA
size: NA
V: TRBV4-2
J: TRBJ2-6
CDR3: CASSQEPGTGANVLTF
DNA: TGTGCCAGCAGCCAAGAACCGGGGACTGGGGCCAACGTCCTGACTTTC

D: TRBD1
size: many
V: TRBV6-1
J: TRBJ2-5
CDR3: CASSLHKTGNVEETQYF
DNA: TGTGCCAGCAGTCTCCACAAGACAGGGAATGTGGAAGAGACCCAGTACTTC

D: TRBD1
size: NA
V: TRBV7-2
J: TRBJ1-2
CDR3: CASSQTGTVVNYGYTF
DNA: TGTGCCAGCAGCCAAACCGGGACAGTGGTTAACTATGGCTACACCTTC

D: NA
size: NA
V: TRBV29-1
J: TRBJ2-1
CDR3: CSVDWRGYNEQFF
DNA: TGCAGCGTTGATTGGCGGGGCTACAATGAGCAGTTCTTC

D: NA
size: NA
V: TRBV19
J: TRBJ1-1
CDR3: CASSISADLTGGKAFF
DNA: TGTGCCAGTAGTATAAGTGCGGATTTAACAGGAGGAAAAGCTTTCTTT

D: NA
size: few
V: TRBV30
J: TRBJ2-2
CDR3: CAWSVGGANTGELFF
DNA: TGTGCCTGGAGTGTAGGAGGAGCGAACACCGGGGAGCTGTTTTTT

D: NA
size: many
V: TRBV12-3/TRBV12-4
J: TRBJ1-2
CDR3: CASSLLGRNYGYTF
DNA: TGTGCCAGCAGTTTATTGGGCCGGAACTATGGCTACACCTTC

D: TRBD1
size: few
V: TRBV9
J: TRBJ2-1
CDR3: CASSAGTGNEQFF
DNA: TGTGCCAGCAGCGCCGGGACAGGGAATGAGCAGTTCTTC

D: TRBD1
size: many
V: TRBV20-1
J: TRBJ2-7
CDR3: CSARRTGIGEQYF
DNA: TGCAGTGCTAGACGGACAGGGATAGGGGAGCAGTACTTC

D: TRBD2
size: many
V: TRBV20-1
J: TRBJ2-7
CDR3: CSAPRSGGGQGEQYF
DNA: TGCAGTGCCCCCCGTTCAGGCGGGGGGCAAGGGGAGCAGTACTTC

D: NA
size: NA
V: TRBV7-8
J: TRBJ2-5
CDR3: CASSALFEETQYF
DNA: TGTGCCAGCAGCGCCCTGTTTGAAGAGACCCAGTACTTC

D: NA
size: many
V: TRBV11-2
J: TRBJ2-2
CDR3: CASSFRWVGTGELFF
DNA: TGTGCCAGCAGCTTCAGATGGGTAGGAACCGGGGAGCTGTTTTTT

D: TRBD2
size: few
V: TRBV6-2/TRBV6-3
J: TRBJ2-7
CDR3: CASRSAGVRYEQYF
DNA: TGTGCCAGCAGATCAGCGGGAGTTAGGTACGAGCAGTACTTC

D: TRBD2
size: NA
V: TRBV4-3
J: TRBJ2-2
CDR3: CASSPRLAGVDTGELFF
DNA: TGCGCCAGCAGCCCGAGGCTAGCGGGAGTGGACACCGGGGAGCTGTTTTTT

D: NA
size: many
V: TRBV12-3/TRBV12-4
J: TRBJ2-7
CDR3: CASSRDGVWEQYF
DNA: TGTGCCAGCAGCCGGGACGGGGTGTGGGAGCAGTACTTC

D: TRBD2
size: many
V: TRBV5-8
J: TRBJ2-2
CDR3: CASSLGLAGNTGELFF
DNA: TGTGCCAGCAGTTTGGGGCTAGCGGGGAACACCGGGGAGCTGTTTTTT

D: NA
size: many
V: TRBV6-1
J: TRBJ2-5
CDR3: CASTAGQRETQYF
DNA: TGTGCCAGCACCGCCGGGCAGCGGGAGACCCAGTACTTC

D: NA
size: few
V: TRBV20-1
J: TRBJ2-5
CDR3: CSARSGRSGAQETQYF
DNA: TGCAGTGCTAGGTCTGGACGATCAGGGGCCCAAGAGACCCAGTACTTC

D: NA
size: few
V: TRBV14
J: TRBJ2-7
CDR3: CASSQEIGASVHYEQYF
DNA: TGTGCCAGCAGCCAAGAAATAGGGGCTAGCGTACACTACGAGCAGTACTTC

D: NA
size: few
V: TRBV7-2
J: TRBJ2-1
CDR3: CASSLLRAGGEQFF
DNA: TGTGCCAGCAGCTTACTCCGAGCGGGCGGTGAGCAGTTCTTC

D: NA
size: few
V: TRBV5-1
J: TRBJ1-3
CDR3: CASSLEAAGGNTIYF
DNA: TGCGCCAGCAGCTTGGAAGCCGCGGGGGGAAACACCATATATTTT

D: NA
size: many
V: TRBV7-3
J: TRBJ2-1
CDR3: CASSLVNEQFF
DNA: TGTGCCAGCTCACTGGTAAATGAGCAGTTCTTC

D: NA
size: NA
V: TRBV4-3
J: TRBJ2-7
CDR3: CASSQDWGRYEQYF
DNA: TGCGCCAGCAGCCAAGATTGGGGTCGGTACGAGCAGTACTTC

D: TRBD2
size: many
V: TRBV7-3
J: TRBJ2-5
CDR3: CASSVSGSSEETQYF
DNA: TGTGCCAGCAGCGTGAGCGGGAGTTCCGAAGAGACCCAGTACTTC

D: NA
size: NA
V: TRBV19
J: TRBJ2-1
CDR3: CASEPKGLNNEQFF
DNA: TGTGCCAGTGAACCGAAGGGGCTCAACAATGAGCAGTTCTTC